The 20 T cell receptor beta chains presented below share a single source sample, sequenced in a study of blood T cell repertoires in COVID-19. This table comes from immunoSEQ multiplex PCR, and its TCRdb copy is limited to in-frame clones, with some not included. Of about 100,000 clones in the sample, almost 80% were seen once. Sequencing input: peripheral blood. These receptors were collected from a man in his sixties with active or convalescent COVID-19.

The rearrangement uses TRBV6-2 or TRBV6-3 and TRBJ2-2; 8 bases agree with TRBD2. Germline V lookup: CDR1 MNHEY, CDR2 SVGEGT. This CDR3 spans 15 amino acids. Unmatched junction bases numbered 8, after V lost 4 bases and J lost 7 bases. In DNA, the CDR3 is TGTGCCAGCAGTTCAGCGGGAGCAGGGAGCGGGGAGCTGTTTTTT. Protein: CASSSAGAGSGELFF.

J is TRBJ1-2 and V is TRBV7-9; 8 bases map to TRBD1. CDR1 and CDR2 from the germline V gene are SEHNR and FQNEAQ (reference sequence). The CDR3 has 14 residues. V lost 5 bases to trimming and J lost 8 bases; unmatched junction nucleotides: 10. CDR3 region: CASSQRQGPPGYTF. Written as DNA, the CDR3 is TGTGCCAGCAGCCAACGACAGGGGCCCCCGGGCTACACCTTC.

The chain combines TRBV18 with TRBJ2-1; D call uncertain. V was clipped by 4 bases and J by 3 bases, with 10 bases between them. Per the germline V gene, CDR1 is KGHSH and CDR2 is LQKENI. The CDR3 spans 14 residues. The CDR3 is CASSRVSYYNEQFF. The CDR3 DNA follows: TGTGCCAGCTCACGGGTTAGCTACTACAATGAGCAGTTCTTC.

The chain combines TRBV19 with TRBJ1-3; TRBD1 aligns across 10 bases. Germline V gene data show CDR1 as LNHDA and CDR2 as SQIVND (reference sequence). The V and J ends lost 6 bases and 3 bases, in that order; junction bases with no gene match: 8. This CDR3 contains 16 residues. The CDR3 sequence is CASSPDRGIYGNTIYF. In nucleotides, the CDR3 is TGTGCCAGTAGCCCGGACAGGGGGATTTATGGAAACACCATATATTTT.

This clone has just one count. V is TRBV14 and J is TRBJ2-7, with D possibly TRBD1 on 6 matching bases. V shed 4 bases and J shed 3 bases, with 13 bases lying between them. The CDR3 extends over 14 amino acids. Germline loops: CDR1 SGHDN, CDR2 FVKESK. The CDR3 DNA is TGTGCCAGCAGCCCTTGGACAGCGAGCTACGAGCAGTACTTC. Translation: CASSPWTASYEQYF. Supplemented by reference TRBV14 and TRBJ2-7, the full variable domain reads EAGVTQFPSHSVIEKGQTVTLRCDPISGHDNLYWYRRVMGKEIKFLLHFVKESKQDESGMPNNRFLAERTGGTYSTLKVQPAELEDSGVYFCASSPWTASYEQYFGPGTRLTVT.

The gene calls are TRBV7-2 and TRBJ1-2, with D perhaps matching TRBD1 (5 bases). Germline V lookup: CDR1 SGHTA, CDR2 FQGNSA. Trimming removed 1 base from V and 6 bases from J, with 12 bases in between. The CDR3 extends over 14 amino acids. DNA for the CDR3: TGTGCCAGCAGCTTAGGTCCCAGGGTTCATGGCTACACCTTC. Its protein is CASSLGPRVHGYTF.

The chain is built from TRBV7-7 and TRBJ2-3; 9 positions match TRBD2. Germline assignment: CDR1 SSHAT and CDR2 FNYEAQ (reference sequence). This CDR3 region has 15 residues. The ends lost 1 base at V and 2 bases at J; junction bases unmatched: 1. Here the CDR3 reads CASSLGLADTDTQYF. CDR3 DNA: TGTGCCAGCAGCTTAGGACTAGCGGACACAGATACGCAGTATTTT.

The rearrangement joins TRBV28 to TRBJ2-7, with 12 bases lining up with TRBD2. V trimming: 2 bases; J trimming: 8 bases; junction bases outside the gene matches: 7. The CDR3 totals 15 residues. Per the germline V gene, CDR1 is MDHEN and CDR2 is SYDVKM. The CDR3 loop is CASSLGASGREKQYF. CDR3 nucleotide sequence: TGTGCCAGCAGTTTAGGGGCTAGCGGGAGGGAAAAGCAGTACTTC.

The chain uses TRBV14 and TRBJ2-1; 9 bases are a match to TRBD2. The CDR3 runs to 15 residues. V lost 1 base to trimming and J lost 7 bases; unmatched junction nucleotides: 5. Looked up from germline, CDR1 is SGHDN and CDR2 is FVKESK. For the CDR3, the DNA is TGTGCCAGCAGCCAAGTTCGCGGGAGGGGAAATGAGCAGTTCTTC. This codes for CASSQVRGRGNEQFF.

V usage is TRBV5-1 and J usage is TRBJ1-2; 9 nucleotides match TRBD1. The CDR3 totals 14 residues. The V segment lost 4 bases and the J segment 6 bases; nucleotides outside the gene matches: 7. Germline CDR1 and CDR2: SGHRS and YFSETQ. CDR3 DNA: TGCGCCAGCAGCCCGGACAGGGGAAGGCATGGCTACACCTTC. This codes for CASSPDRGRHGYTF.

This clone has just a few counts. V is TRBV12-5 and J is TRBJ2-1, with TRBD2 identical over 8 bases. From germline, CDR1 is LGHNT and CDR2 FRNRAP. V lost 7 bases to trimming and J lost 4 bases; unmatched junction nucleotides: 9. The CDR3 extends over 15 amino acids. CDR3 sequence reads: CASALGLAGYNEQFF. DNA of the CDR3: TGTGCTAGTGCCTTGGGCCTAGCGGGTTACAATGAGCAGTTCTTC.

J is TRBJ2-7 and V is TRBV7-2; 7 bases line up with TRBD2. CDR3 length: 14 amino acids. Germline V gives CDR1 SGHTA, CDR2 FQGNSA. V was pared by 5 bases and J by 2 bases, with 6 bases of the junction left unmatched. This chain's CDR3 is CASSEYSGPYEQYV. In DNA form, the CDR3 reads TGTGCCAGCAGCGAATATAGCGGGCCCTACGAGCAGTACGTC.

The gene calls are TRBV19 and TRBJ1-2; 7 bases line up with TRBD1. Unmatched junction bases numbered 7, after V lost 5 bases and J lost 4 bases. CDR3 length equals 14 residues. Germline CDR1 reads LNHDA; CDR2 reads SQIVND (reference sequence). The CDR3 sequence: CASSLGPGGYGYTF. DNA of the CDR3: TGTGCCAGTAGTCTAGGCCCAGGGGGCTATGGCTACACCTTC.

The gene calls are TRBV11-2 and TRBJ2-2, with 12 bases fitting TRBD2. J gave up 7 bases and V 5 bases, and 5 bases lay outside the gene matches. This CDR3 comprises 15 residues. Per the germline V gene, CDR1 is SGHAT and CDR2 is FQNNGV. The CDR3 coding sequence is TGTGCCAGCAGCACACTAGCGGGAGGAATCGGGGAGCTGTTTTTT. This gives the protein CASSTLAGGIGELFF.

The V call is TRBV3-1 (or the pseudogene TRBV3-2), the J call TRBJ1-1, with 8 bases fitting TRBD1. The CDR3 has 19 residues. Germline V gene lookup returns CDR1 LGHDT and CDR2 YNNKEL (reference sequence). The V and J ends lost 1 base and 1 base, in that order; junction bases with no gene match: 14. The CDR3 sequence is CASSQASGGAVPWNTEAFF. In DNA, the CDR3 is TGTGCCAGCAGCCAAGCCTCAGGGGGCGCGGTCCCATGGAACACTGAAGCTTTCTTT.

DNA for the CDR3: TGTGCCAGCAGCCGGACAAACAAAGGAGCCCTCCACTTT. This translates into CASSRTNKGALHF. The genes are TRBV11-2 and TRBJ1-6, with D possibly being TRBD1 (5 bases). CDR3 length equals 13 residues. Per germline, CDR1 SGHAT and CDR2 FQNNGV. Trimming removed 5 bases from V and 14 bases from J, with 16 bases in between.

The chain carries TRBV5-8 and TRBJ2-1, with 13 bases identical to TRBD2. V shed 6 bases and J 8 bases; nucleotides not matched to a gene: 11. The CDR3 contains 16 residues. Germline values: CDR1 SGHTS, CDR2 YDEGEE. Here the CDR3 reads CASNSIRTSGSDEQFF. The CDR3 DNA sequence: TGTGCCAGCAACTCTATACGGACTAGCGGGAGCGATGAGCAGTTCTTC. The full variable domain, in which reference TRBV5-8 and TRBJ2-1 provide the parts outside the CDR3, is EAGVTQSPTHLIKTRGQQATLRCSPISGHTSVYWYQQALGLGLQFLLWYDEGEERNRGNFPPRFSGRQFPNYSSELNVNALELEDSALYLCASNSIRTSGSDEQFFGPGTRLTVL.

The rearrangement links TRBV7-2 to TRBJ1-5; D remains ambiguous. Trimming removed 4 bases at V and 4 bases at J, with 5 bases between. CDR1 and CDR2 (germline): SGHTA, FQGNSA. This CDR3 has 12 amino acids. The CDR3 protein is CASSSYNQPQHF. The CDR3 DNA follows: TGTGCCAGCAGCTCCTATAATCAGCCCCAGCATTTT.

The rearrangement joins TRBV6-5 to TRBJ1-1; D is unclear. The CDR3 runs to 12 residues. Trimming left V 6 bases short and J 8 bases short, with 13 bases between. Germline-derived CDR1 and CDR2 are MNHEY and SVGAGI. CDR3 DNA: TGTGCCAGCAGCCAGCGCAGAGACGAAGCTTTCTTT. Translating it yields CASSQRRDEAFF.

This chain links TRBV6-5 with TRBJ1-4; unclear D gene. The CDR3 contains 13 residues. Germline loops: CDR1 MNHEY, CDR2 SVGAGI. Trimming took off 6 bases at V and 4 bases at J, with 9 bases between the two ends. CDR3 in amino acids: CASSDWINEKLFF. CDR3 DNA sequence: TGTGCCAGCAGCGACTGGATTAATGAAAAACTGTTTTTT.